This T cell receptor (beta chain) was sequenced for a study of T cells after yellow fever vaccination. J was trimmed by 5 bases and V by 0 bases; bases with no gene match: 8. The CDR3 contains 16 residues. The V gene's germline CDR1 is MNHEY and CDR2 SVGAGI. 5'RACE template switching generated TCR cDNA, adding a universal primer site and UMIs. In TCRdb, the 5' RACE reads were re-called with MiXCR into one record per CDR3 protein. The table lists about 260,000 distinct CDR3 sequences, about 5.2% of them singletons, with about 3.5% in the top ten. Study conclusions and caveats: Any FACS-sorted repertoire could hold abundant clonotypes that contaminate it from the bulk population. Peaking on day 5 versus 15, the secondary response was faster but weaker. In post-booster samples, most primary-vaccination clones reappeared (approximately 96% CD4, 70% to 90% CD8).

In the case of this clonotype: Its antigen is undetermined.

Sequenced material: CD4+ T cells sorted from PBMCs, taken on the day of the yellow fever booster vaccination. The source is a man younger than 30 who received the YFV17D yellow fever vaccine. The chain carries TRBV6-5 and TRBJ1-2, with 8 bases identical to TRBD1. This CDR3 reads CASSYSHPDRGYGYTF. DNA for the CDR3: TGTGCCAGCAGTTACTCCCACCCCGACAGGGGTTATGGCTACACCTTC.